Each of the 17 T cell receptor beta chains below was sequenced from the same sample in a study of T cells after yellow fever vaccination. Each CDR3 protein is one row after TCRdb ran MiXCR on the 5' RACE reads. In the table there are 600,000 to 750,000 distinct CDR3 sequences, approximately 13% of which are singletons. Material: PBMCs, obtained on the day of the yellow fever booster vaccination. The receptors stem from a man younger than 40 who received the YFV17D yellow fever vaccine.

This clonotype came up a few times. The CDR3 sequence is CSARWGSQETQYF. CDR3 nucleotides: TGCAGTGCTAGATGGGGATCCCAAGAGACCCAGTACTTC. This chain links TRBV20-1 with TRBJ2-5; D is unclear. V gave up 2 bases and J gave up 1 base, with 8 bases separating them. The CDR3 totals 13 residues. The V gene's germline CDR1 is DFQATT and CDR2 SNEGSKA (reference sequence).

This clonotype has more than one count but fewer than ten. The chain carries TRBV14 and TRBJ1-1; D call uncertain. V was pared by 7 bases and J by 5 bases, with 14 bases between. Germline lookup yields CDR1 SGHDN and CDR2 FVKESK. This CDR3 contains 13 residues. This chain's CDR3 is CASNQAGWTEAFF. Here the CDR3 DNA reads TGTGCCAGCAATCAAGCTGGTTGGACTGAAGCTTTCTTT. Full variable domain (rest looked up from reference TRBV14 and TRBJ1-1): EAGVTQFPSHSVIEKGQTVTLRCDPISGHDNLYWYRRVMGKEIKFLLHFVKESKQDESGMPNNRFLAERTGGTYSTLKVQPAELEDSGVYFCASNQAGWTEAFFGQGTRLTVV.

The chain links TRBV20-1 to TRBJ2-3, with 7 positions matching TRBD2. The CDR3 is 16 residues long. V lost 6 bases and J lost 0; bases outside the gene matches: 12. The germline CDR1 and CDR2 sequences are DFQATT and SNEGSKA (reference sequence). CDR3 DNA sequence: TGCAGTGCCCCGAGCATATACGGGGGGAGCACAGATACGCAGTATTTT. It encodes CSAPSIYGGSTDTQYF.

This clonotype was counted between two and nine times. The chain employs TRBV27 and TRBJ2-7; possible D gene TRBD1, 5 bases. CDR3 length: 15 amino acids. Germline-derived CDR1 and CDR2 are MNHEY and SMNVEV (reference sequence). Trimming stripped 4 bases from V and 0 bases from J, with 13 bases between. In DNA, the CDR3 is TGTGCCAGCAGTTCCACCCAGGGAAACTCCTACGAGCAGTACTTC. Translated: CASSSTQGNSYEQYF.

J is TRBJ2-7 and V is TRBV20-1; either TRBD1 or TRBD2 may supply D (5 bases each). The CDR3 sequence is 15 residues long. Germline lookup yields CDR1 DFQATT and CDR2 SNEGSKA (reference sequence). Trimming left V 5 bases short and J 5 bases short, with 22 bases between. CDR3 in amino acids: CSAGGFTGTRDEQYF. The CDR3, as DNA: TGCAGTGCTGGTGGGTTTACGGGGACCAGGGACGAGCAGTACTTC.

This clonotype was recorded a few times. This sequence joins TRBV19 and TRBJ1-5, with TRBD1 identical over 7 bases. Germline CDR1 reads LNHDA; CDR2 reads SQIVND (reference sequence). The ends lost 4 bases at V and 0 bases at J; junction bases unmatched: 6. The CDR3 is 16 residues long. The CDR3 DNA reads TGTGCCAGTAGTACCCCGACAGGGTATAGCAATCAGCCCCAGCATTTT. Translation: CASSTPTGYSNQPQHF.

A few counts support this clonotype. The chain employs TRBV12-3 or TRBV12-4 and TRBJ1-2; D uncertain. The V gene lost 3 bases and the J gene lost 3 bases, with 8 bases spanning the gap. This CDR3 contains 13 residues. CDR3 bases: TGTGCCAGCAGTTTCGGGCCCGACTATGGCTACACCTTC. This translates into CASSFGPDYGYTF.

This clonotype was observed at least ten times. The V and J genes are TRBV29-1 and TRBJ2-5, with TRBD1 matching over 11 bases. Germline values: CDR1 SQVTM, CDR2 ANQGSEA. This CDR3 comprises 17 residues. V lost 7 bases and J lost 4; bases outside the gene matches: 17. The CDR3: CSEKSPGQGANIETQYF. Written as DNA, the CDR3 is TGCAGCGAAAAGTCCCCCGGACAGGGGGCGAATATAGAGACCCAGTACTTC.

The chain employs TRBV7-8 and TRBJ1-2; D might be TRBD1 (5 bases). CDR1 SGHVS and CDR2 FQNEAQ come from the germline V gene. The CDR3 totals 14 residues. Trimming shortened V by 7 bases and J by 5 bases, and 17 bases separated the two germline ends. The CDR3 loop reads CASTQSAGIYGYTF. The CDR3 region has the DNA TGTGCCAGCACCCAATCGGCAGGGATATATGGCTACACCTTC.

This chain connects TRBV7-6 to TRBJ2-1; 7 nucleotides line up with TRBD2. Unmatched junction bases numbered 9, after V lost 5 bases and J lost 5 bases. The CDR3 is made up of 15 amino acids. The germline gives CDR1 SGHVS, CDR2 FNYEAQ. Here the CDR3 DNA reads TGTGCCAGCAGCCTCCCTAGCGGAGTGAACAATGAGCAGTTCTTC. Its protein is CASSLPSGVNNEQFF.

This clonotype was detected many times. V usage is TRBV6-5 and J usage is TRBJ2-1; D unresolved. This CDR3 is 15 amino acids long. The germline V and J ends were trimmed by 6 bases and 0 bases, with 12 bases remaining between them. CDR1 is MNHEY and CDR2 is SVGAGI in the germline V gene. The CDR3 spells CASRPDRRSYNEQFF. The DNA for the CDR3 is TGTGCCAGCAGGCCTGATCGGCGCTCCTACAATGAGCAGTTCTTC.

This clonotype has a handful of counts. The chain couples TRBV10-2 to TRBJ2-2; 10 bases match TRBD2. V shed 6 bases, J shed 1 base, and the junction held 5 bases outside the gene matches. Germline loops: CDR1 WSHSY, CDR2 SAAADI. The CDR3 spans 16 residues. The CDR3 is CASRLAGDKNTGELFF. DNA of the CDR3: TGCGCCAGCAGGCTAGCGGGAGATAAGAACACCGGGGAGCTGTTTTTT.

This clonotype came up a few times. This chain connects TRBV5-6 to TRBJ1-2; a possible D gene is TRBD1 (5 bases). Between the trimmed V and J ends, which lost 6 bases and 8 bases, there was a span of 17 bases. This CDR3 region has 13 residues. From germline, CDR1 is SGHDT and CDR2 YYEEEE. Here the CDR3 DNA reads TGTGCCAGCATCGGTCCCCCGGGGCCCGGCTACACCTTC. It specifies CASIGPPGPGYTF.

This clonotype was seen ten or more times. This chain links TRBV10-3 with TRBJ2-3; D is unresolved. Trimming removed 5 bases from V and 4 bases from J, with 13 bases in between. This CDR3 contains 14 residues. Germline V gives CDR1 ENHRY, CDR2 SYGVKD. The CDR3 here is CAISPSRASDTQYF. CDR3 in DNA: TGTGCCATCAGTCCCTCGAGAGCGTCAGATACGCAGTATTTT.

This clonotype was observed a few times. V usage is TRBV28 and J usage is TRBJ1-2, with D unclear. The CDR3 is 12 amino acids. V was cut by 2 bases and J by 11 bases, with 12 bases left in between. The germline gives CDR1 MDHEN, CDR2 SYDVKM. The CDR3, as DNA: TGTGCCAGCAGTTTACCTCCCGGAGGGTACACCTTC. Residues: CASSLPPGGYTF.

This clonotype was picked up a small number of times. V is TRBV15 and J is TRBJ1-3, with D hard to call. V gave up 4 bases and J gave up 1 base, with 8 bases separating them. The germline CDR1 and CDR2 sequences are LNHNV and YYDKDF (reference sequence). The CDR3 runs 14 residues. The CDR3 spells CATSKWASGNTIYF. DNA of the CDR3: TGTGCCACCAGCAAATGGGCGTCTGGAAACACCATATATTTT.

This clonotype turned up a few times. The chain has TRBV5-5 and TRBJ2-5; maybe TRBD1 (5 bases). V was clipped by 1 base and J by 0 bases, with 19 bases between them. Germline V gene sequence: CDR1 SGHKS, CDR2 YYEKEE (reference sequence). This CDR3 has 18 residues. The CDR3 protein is CASSLTIRAISYQETQYF. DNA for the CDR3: TGTGCCAGCAGCTTGACGATCAGGGCTATTTCTTACCAAGAGACCCAGTACTTC.